A selection of T cell receptor beta chains follows, all from one sample in a study of T cells in Graves' hyperthyroidism and ophthalmopathy. MiXCR was run by TCRdb on the multiplex PCR reads, yielding one entry per CDR3 protein. The sample yields 300,000 to 400,000 distinct CDR3 sequences, about 18% seen once. Sequencing was performed on blood. The receptors originated from a woman between 45 and 60 years old with Graves' hyperthyroidism. Both conserved end residues are part of each CDR3. The order of the fields is CDR3 DNA, CDR3 protein, D gene, V gene, clone size, J gene. The D gene is left open where the match is weak. Where a row states a size, it is once, few, many or the class of an expanded clone; other rows omit it.

CDR3nt: TGTGCCAGCTACTTACCATTGGCGGGGGGCACTGAAGCTTTCTTT; CDR3aa: CASYLPLAGGTEAFF; d_gene: .; v_gene: TRBV6-1; abundance: .; j_gene: TRBJ1-1
CDR3nt: TGTGCCAGCAGTTCGCCGGGACAGGCCCGGGCCGAGCAGTTCTTC; CDR3aa: CASSSPGQARAEQFF; d_gene: TRBD1; v_gene: TRBV6-2/TRBV6-3; abundance: .; j_gene: TRBJ2-1
CDR3nt: TGTGCCAGCAGTTTACCGGCGACCTCTGGAAACACCATATATTTT; CDR3aa: CASSLPATSGNTIYF; d_gene: .; v_gene: TRBV27; abundance: .; j_gene: TRBJ1-3
CDR3nt: TGCGCCAGCAGCGAAACCGGGACAGATACTGAAGCTTTCTTT; CDR3aa: CASSETGTDTEAFF; d_gene: TRBD1; v_gene: TRBV5-1; abundance: .; j_gene: TRBJ1-1
CDR3nt: TGTGCCAGCAGTGACGCCGGGACAGGGGATTACTATGGCTACACCTTC; CDR3aa: CASSDAGTGDYYGYTF; d_gene: TRBD1; v_gene: TRBV6-1; abundance: few; j_gene: TRBJ1-2
CDR3nt: TGTGCCAGCAGTTACAGGGTTATAGATACGCAGTATTTT; CDR3aa: CASSYRVIDTQYF; d_gene: .; v_gene: TRBV6-2/TRBV6-3; abundance: few; j_gene: TRBJ2-3
CDR3nt: TGTGCCATCACTCCCGGTGAAAAACTGTTTTTT; CDR3aa: CAITPGEKLFF; d_gene: .; v_gene: TRBV10-3; abundance: .; j_gene: TRBJ1-4
CDR3nt: TGCAGTGCTAGAGACCCATACCGTCTAGCCCTTCAGTACTTC; CDR3aa: CSARDPYRLALQYF; d_gene: .; v_gene: TRBV20-1; abundance: few; j_gene: TRBJ2-4
CDR3nt: TGTGCCACGGGACAGAACTACGATAGCAATCAGCCCCAGCATTTT; CDR3aa: CATGQNYDSNQPQHF; d_gene: TRBD1; v_gene: TRBV10-3; abundance: few; j_gene: TRBJ1-5
CDR3nt: TGTGCCAGCAGCCCCCAGCCCGGGACAGGGAATTATAGGGATGATGGCTACACCTTC; CDR3aa: CASSPQPGTGNYRDDGYTF; d_gene: TRBD1; v_gene: TRBV11-2; abundance: few; j_gene: TRBJ1-2
CDR3nt: TGCGCCAGCAGCTCCGGACTCCCGGCCTACAATGAGCAGTTCTTC; CDR3aa: CASSSGLPAYNEQFF; d_gene: .; v_gene: TRBV5-1; abundance: .; j_gene: TRBJ2-1
CDR3nt: TGTGCCAGCAGTTATCGGGGGGCTAGCGGGAGAGGCAATGAGCAGTTCTTC; CDR3aa: CASSYRGASGRGNEQFF; d_gene: TRBD2; v_gene: TRBV6-9; abundance: many; j_gene: TRBJ2-1
CDR3nt: TGCGCCAGCAGTGAGTGGGGGGGTGAGGAAAAACTGTTTTTT; CDR3aa: CASSEWGGEEKLFF; d_gene: .; v_gene: TRBV10-2; abundance: once; j_gene: TRBJ1-4
CDR3nt: TGTGCCAGCAGTTTAGCAGGGGTAGGGGAAAAACTGTTTTTT; CDR3aa: CASSLAGVGEKLFF; d_gene: .; v_gene: TRBV27; abundance: few; j_gene: TRBJ1-4
CDR3nt: TGCAGCGCGAGGACTAGCCACTCCTACGAGCAGTACTTC; CDR3aa: CSARTSHSYEQYF; d_gene: TRBD2; v_gene: TRBV29-1; abundance: few; j_gene: TRBJ2-7
CDR3nt: TGTGCCAGCACCCTTGCAGACAATGAGCAGTTCTTC; CDR3aa: CASTLADNEQFF; d_gene: .; v_gene: TRBV3-1; abundance: .; j_gene: TRBJ2-1
CDR3nt: TGTGCCAGCAGTTACTCGAATGCGGGAGGGCCCCACAATGAGCAGTTCTTC; CDR3aa: CASSYSNAGGPHNEQFF; d_gene: TRBD2; v_gene: TRBV6-7; abundance: .; j_gene: TRBJ2-1
CDR3nt: TGTGCCAGCAGTTTACTTAAGAAAGGAACTGAAGCTTTCTTT; CDR3aa: CASSLLKKGTEAFF; d_gene: .; v_gene: TRBV28; abundance: many; j_gene: TRBJ1-1
CDR3nt: TGTGCCATCAGTGTATTTAGTGGGTCGTCCTACGAGCAGTACTTC; CDR3aa: CAISVFSGSSYEQYF; d_gene: .; v_gene: TRBV10-3; abundance: few; j_gene: TRBJ2-7
CDR3nt: TGTGCCAGCAGTTCCCCGCTGGGGGGAACAGATACGCAGTATTTT; CDR3aa: CASSSPLGGTDTQYF; d_gene: .; v_gene: TRBV28; abundance: many; j_gene: TRBJ2-3
CDR3nt: TGTGCCACCACGGTTGGGACTCGCGCTAGAGATGAGCAGTTCTTC; CDR3aa: CATTVGTRARDEQFF; d_gene: .; v_gene: TRBV28; abundance: many; j_gene: TRBJ2-1
CDR3nt: TGTGCCAGCAGCGACCGGACCACTTCGAACACCGGGGAGCTGTTTTTT; CDR3aa: CASSDRTTSNTGELFF; d_gene: .; v_gene: TRBV13; abundance: many; j_gene: TRBJ2-2
CDR3nt: TGCGCCAGCAGCTTGGGGGACTTCTCGAACACTGAAGCTTTCTTT; CDR3aa: CASSLGDFSNTEAFF; d_gene: .; v_gene: TRBV5-1; abundance: many; j_gene: TRBJ1-1
CDR3nt: TGCAGTGCAAGGACTAGCGGGGGGCTCAACACCGGGGAGCTGTTTTTT; CDR3aa: CSARTSGGLNTGELFF; d_gene: TRBD2; v_gene: TRBV20-1; abundance: .; j_gene: TRBJ2-2
CDR3nt: TGTGCCATCAGTGAGTTAGCGGGATTTTATGAGCAGTTCTTC; CDR3aa: CAISELAGFYEQFF; d_gene: TRBD2; v_gene: TRBV10-3; abundance: .; j_gene: TRBJ2-1
CDR3nt: TGTGCCAGCAGCCTTGAGATTGCCGGGGAGCTGTTTTTT; CDR3aa: CASSLEIAGELFF; d_gene: .; v_gene: TRBV7-2; abundance: .; j_gene: TRBJ2-2
CDR3nt: TGTGCCAGTAGTACCGTCAGAAATGAGCAGTTCTTC; CDR3aa: CASSTVRNEQFF; d_gene: .; v_gene: TRBV19; abundance: .; j_gene: TRBJ2-1
CDR3nt: TGTGCCAGCAGCTTGTCAGGTGTCCAAGAGACCCAGTACTTC; CDR3aa: CASSLSGVQETQYF; d_gene: .; v_gene: TRBV11-2; abundance: many; j_gene: TRBJ2-5
CDR3nt: TGTGCCAGCAGCTTAGCCTGGGTTAGCGGGGCTTACACCGGGGAGCTGTTTTTT; CDR3aa: CASSLAWVSGAYTGELFF; d_gene: TRBD2; v_gene: TRBV7-6; abundance: .; j_gene: TRBJ2-2
CDR3nt: TGCAGTGCTAGTAGTGGGAGTGCGACCGGGGAGCTGTTTTTT; CDR3aa: CSASSGSATGELFF; d_gene: .; v_gene: TRBV20-1; abundance: few; j_gene: TRBJ2-2
CDR3nt: TGTGCCAGCAGTGAATTGACTGAAGCTTTCTTT; CDR3aa: CASSELTEAFF; d_gene: .; v_gene: TRBV6-1; abundance: few; j_gene: TRBJ1-1
CDR3nt: TGCAGTGCTAGAGAACTAGCGGGAGGGCGGACCGGGGAGCTGTTTTTT; CDR3aa: CSARELAGGRTGELFF; d_gene: TRBD2; v_gene: TRBV20-1; abundance: .; j_gene: TRBJ2-2
CDR3nt: TGTGCCAGCAGCTATGGGACAGGGAGCAACGAGCAGTACTTC; CDR3aa: CASSYGTGSNEQYF; d_gene: TRBD1; v_gene: TRBV5-6; abundance: many; j_gene: TRBJ2-7
CDR3nt: TGTGCCAGCAAGATACAGGCCTCTGGAAACACCATATATTTT; CDR3aa: CASKIQASGNTIYF; d_gene: .; v_gene: TRBV12-3/TRBV12-4; abundance: many; j_gene: TRBJ1-3
CDR3nt: TGTGCCAGCAGACGAGGGGACTACGAGCAGTACTTC; CDR3aa: CASRRGDYEQYF; d_gene: .; v_gene: TRBV12-3/TRBV12-4; abundance: many; j_gene: TRBJ2-7
CDR3nt: TGCAGTGCGACACCGGGACAGGGAATCACCGGGGAGCTGTTTTTT; CDR3aa: CSATPGQGITGELFF; d_gene: TRBD1; v_gene: TRBV20-1; abundance: many; j_gene: TRBJ2-2
CDR3nt: TGTGCCAGCAGCCCCAGTCTTCTCACCTACAATGAGCAGTTCTTC; CDR3aa: CASSPSLLTYNEQFF; d_gene: .; v_gene: TRBV9; abundance: .; j_gene: TRBJ2-1
CDR3nt: TGTGCCAGCAGTTACTCGGGACAGCGTGAAGCTTTCTTT; CDR3aa: CASSYSGQREAFF; d_gene: TRBD1; v_gene: TRBV6-5; abundance: .; j_gene: TRBJ1-1
CDR3nt: TGTGCCAGCAGTCGGACAGGTCGGGAGGATACGCAGTATTTT; CDR3aa: CASSRTGREDTQYF; d_gene: .; v_gene: TRBV6-1; abundance: .; j_gene: TRBJ2-3
CDR3nt: TGTGCCAGCAGCTATAACCGGGGCCTCAATGAGCAGTTCTTC; CDR3aa: CASSYNRGLNEQFF; d_gene: .; v_gene: TRBV7-9; abundance: .; j_gene: TRBJ2-1
CDR3nt: TGTGCCAGTAGTAAAGGTCCGGGGAACACTGAAGCTTTCTTT; CDR3aa: CASSKGPGNTEAFF; d_gene: .; v_gene: TRBV19; abundance: few; j_gene: TRBJ1-1
CDR3nt: TGCAGTGCTAGACCCCAGGGACAGGGGATCACAGATACGCAGTATTTT; CDR3aa: CSARPQGQGITDTQYF; d_gene: TRBD1; v_gene: TRBV20-1; abundance: .; j_gene: TRBJ2-3
CDR3nt: TGCGCCAGCAGCCCCGGTGGGTCGGCGGAGACCCAGTACTTC; CDR3aa: CASSPGGSAETQYF; d_gene: .; v_gene: TRBV5-1; abundance: few; j_gene: TRBJ2-5
CDR3nt: TGTGCCAGCAGTCCTCGGACAGGGAACACCGAGCAGTACTTC; CDR3aa: CASSPRTGNTEQYF; d_gene: TRBD1; v_gene: TRBV6-1; abundance: .; j_gene: TRBJ2-7
CDR3nt: TGTGCCTGGATCATGCAGGGGAACTATGGCTACACCTTC; CDR3aa: CAWIMQGNYGYTF; d_gene: .; v_gene: TRBV30; abundance: many; j_gene: TRBJ1-2